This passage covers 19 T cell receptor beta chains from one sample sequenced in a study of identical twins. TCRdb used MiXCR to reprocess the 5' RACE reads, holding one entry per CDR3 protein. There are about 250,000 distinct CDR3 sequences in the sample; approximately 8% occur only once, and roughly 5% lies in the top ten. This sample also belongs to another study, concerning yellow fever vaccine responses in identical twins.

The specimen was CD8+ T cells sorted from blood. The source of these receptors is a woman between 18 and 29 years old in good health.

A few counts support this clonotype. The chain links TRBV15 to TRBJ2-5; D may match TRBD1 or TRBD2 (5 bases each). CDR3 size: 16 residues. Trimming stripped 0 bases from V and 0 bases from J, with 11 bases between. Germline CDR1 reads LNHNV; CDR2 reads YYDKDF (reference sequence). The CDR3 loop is CATSRDLGTDQETQYF. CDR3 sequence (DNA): TGTGCCACCAGCAGAGATTTGGGGACGGACCAAGAGACCCAGTACTTC.

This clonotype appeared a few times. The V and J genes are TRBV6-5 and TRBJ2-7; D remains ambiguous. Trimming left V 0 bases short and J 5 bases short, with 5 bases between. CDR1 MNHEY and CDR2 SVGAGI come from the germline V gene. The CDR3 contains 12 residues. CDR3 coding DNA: TGTGCCAGCAGTTACTCTCCCAACGAGCAGTACTTC. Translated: CASSYSPNEQYF.

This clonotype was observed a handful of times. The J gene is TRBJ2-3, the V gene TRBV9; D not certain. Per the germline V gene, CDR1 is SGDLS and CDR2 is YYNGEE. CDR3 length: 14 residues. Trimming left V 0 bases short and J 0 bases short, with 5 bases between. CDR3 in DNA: TGTGCCAGCAGCGTAGCTAGGAGCACAGATACGCAGTATTTT. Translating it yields CASSVARSTDTQYF.

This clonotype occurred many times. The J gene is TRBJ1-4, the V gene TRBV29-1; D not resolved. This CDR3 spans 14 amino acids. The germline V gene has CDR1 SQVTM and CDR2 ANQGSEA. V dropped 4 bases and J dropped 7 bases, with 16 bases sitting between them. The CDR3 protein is CSVAGWAWGEKLFF. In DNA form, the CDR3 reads TGCAGCGTTGCCGGGTGGGCCTGGGGTGAAAAACTGTTTTTT.

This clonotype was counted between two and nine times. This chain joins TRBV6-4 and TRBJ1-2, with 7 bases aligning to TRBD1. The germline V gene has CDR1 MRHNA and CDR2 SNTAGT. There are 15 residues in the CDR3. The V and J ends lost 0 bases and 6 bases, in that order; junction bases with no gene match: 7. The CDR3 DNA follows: TGTGCCAGCAGTGACTCTGCAGGGGGTTTGGATGGCTACACCTTC. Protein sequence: CASSDSAGGLDGYTF.

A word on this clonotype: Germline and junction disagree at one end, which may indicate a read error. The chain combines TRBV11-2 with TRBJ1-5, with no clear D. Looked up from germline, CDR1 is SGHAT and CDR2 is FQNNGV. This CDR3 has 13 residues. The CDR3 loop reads CASSLDNDQPQHF. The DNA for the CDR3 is TGTGCCAGCAGCCTAGATAATGATCAGCCCCAGCATTTT.

The CDR3 nucleotides read TGCAGTGCCCCAGGCGGACACTATGAGCAGTTCTTC. It codes for CSAPGGHYEQFF. This chain links TRBV20-1 with TRBJ2-1, with D tentatively TRBD1 (5 bases). V was pared by 6 bases and J by 8 bases, with 14 bases between. The CDR3 has 12 residues. Germline assignment: CDR1 DFQATT and CDR2 SNEGSKA (reference sequence).

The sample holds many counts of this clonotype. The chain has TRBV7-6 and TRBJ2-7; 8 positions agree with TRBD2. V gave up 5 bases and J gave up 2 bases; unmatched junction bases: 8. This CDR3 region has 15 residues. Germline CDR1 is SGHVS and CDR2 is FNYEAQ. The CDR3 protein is CASSLGLAETYEQYF. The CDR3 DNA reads TGTGCCAGCAGCCTTGGACTAGCTGAGACCTACGAGCAGTACTTC.

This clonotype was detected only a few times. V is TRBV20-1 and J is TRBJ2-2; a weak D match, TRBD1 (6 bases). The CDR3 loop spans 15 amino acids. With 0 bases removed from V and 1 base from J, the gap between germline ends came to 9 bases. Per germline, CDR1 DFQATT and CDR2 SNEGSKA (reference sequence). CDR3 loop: CSARDLTGNTGELFF. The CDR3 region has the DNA TGCAGTGCTAGAGACCTGACAGGGAACACCGGGGAGCTGTTTTTT.

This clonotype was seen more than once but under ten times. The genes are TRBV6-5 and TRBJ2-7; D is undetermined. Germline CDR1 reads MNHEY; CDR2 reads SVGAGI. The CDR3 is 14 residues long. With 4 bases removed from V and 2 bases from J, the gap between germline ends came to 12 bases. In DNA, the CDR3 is TGTGCCAGCAGTTCCCAGGTCGCCCCCTACGAGCAGTACTTC. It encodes CASSSQVAPYEQYF.

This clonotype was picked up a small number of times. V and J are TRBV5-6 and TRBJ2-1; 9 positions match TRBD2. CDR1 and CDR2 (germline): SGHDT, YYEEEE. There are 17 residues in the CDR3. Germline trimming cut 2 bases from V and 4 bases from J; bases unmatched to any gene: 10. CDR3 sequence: CASSLEAGGLIYNEQFF. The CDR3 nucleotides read TGTGCCAGCAGCTTAGAAGCGGGGGGCCTTATATACAATGAGCAGTTCTTC.

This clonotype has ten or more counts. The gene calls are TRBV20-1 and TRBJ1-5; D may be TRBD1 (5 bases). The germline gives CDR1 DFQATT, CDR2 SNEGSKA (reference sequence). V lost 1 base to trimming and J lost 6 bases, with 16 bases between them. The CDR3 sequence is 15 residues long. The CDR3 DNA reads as TGCAGTGCTAGAGGCGTCGGAGGGGATGTTCAGCCCCAGCATTTT. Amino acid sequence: CSARGVGGDVQPQHF.

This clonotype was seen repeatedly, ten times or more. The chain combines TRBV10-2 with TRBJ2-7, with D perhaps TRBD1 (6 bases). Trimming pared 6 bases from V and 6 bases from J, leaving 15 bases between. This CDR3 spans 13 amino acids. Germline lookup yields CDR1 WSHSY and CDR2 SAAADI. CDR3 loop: CASSPDRNGEQYV. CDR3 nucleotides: TGCGCCAGCAGCCCCGACAGGAATGGCGAGCAGTACGTC.

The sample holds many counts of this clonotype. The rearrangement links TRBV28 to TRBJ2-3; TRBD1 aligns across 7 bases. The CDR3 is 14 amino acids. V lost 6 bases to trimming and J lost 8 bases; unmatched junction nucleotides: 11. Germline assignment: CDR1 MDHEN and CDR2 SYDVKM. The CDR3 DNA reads TGTGCCAGCAGCCAAAGACAGGGTCGAGGTACGCAGTATTTT. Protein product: CASSQRQGRGTQYF.

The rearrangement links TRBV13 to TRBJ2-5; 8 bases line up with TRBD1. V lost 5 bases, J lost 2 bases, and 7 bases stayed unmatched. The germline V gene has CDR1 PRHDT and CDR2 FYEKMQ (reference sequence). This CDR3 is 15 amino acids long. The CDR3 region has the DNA TGTGCCAGCAGCGAACTAGACAGGGGACAAGAGACCCAGTACTTC. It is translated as CASSELDRGQETQYF.

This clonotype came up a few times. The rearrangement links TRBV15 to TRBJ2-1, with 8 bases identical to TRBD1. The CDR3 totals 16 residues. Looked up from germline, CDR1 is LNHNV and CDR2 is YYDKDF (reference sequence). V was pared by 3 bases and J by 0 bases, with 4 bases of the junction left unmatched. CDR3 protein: CATSSEGTGSYNEQFF. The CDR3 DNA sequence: TGTGCCACCAGCAGCGAGGGGACAGGCTCCTACAATGAGCAGTTCTTC.

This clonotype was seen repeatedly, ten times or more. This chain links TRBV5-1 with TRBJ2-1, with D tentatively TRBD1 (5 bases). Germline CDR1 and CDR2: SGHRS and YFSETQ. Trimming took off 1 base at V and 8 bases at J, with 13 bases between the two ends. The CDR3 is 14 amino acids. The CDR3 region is CASSLSAGLDEQFF. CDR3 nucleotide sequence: TGCGCCAGCAGCTTGTCCGCAGGGCTGGATGAGCAGTTCTTC.

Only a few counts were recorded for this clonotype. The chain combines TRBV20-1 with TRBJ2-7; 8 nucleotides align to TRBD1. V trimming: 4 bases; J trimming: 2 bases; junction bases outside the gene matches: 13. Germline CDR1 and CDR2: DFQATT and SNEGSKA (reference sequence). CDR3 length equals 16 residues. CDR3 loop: CSAKVFDRGSPYEQYF. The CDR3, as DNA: TGCAGTGCTAAGGTTTTCGACAGGGGCTCCCCCTACGAGCAGTACTTC.

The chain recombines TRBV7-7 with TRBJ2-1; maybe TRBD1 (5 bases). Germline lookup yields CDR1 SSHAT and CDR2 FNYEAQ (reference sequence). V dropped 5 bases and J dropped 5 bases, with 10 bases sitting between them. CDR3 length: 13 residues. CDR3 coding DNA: TGTGCCAGCAGCCCCGGACATAACAATGAGCAGTTCTTC. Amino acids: CASSPGHNNEQFF.